This T cell receptor beta chain was profiled in a study of blood T cell repertoires in COVID-19. Looking at the study overall: Samples representing acute and convalescent COVID-19 were sourced from the United States, Italy and Spain.

Methods used by the authors: Nucleated cell number was recorded as an estimate derived from reference gene primer amplification. Libraries were prepared by immunoSEQ multiplex PCR; TCRdb keeps only in-frame clonotypes and omits some of them. V and J calls plus clone size are reproduced from that table; the DNA served to infer D and trimming. The sample consists of more than 200,000 clones, more than 85% of them appearing once. In its sample, this clone was seen a few times. The CDR3 length is 13 residues. With V trimmed by 6 bases and J by 2 bases, 3 bases remained unmatched. Germline V gene sequence: CDR1 KGHSH, CDR2 LQKENI. A Seattle source enrolled patients during active infection and followed them longitudinally.

The sequencing sample was made of peripheral blood. The chain recombines TRBV18 with TRBJ2-7; 8 bases are shared with TRBD2. The receptor was derived from a woman aged 60 to 75 with COVID-19, enrolled during active disease. CDR3 residues: CASSLAGTYEQYF. The CDR3 DNA reads TGTGCCAGCTCGCTAGCGGGTACCTACGAGCAGTACTTC.